This T cell receptor beta chain was sequenced during a study of beta chain features in type 1 diabetes. In the study overall: Healthy donors and patients had similar age, gender and cell yields.

The CDR3 length is 10 residues. V lost 3 bases and J lost 10, with 7 bases in between. From germline, CDR1 is DFQATT and CDR2 SNEGSKA (reference sequence). Regarding the study as a whole: There was a moderate but significant shortening of TCRB CDR3s in all four CD4+ subsets of Type 1 diabetes patients.

Every participating donor gave one draw, a heparinised blood sample averaging about 100 mL. The entirety of the isolated RNA underwent reverse transcription, so expressed TCRB transcripts were sequenced. TCRdb's table, derived via immunoSEQ multiplex PCR, lists solely in-frame clones and lacks some. Here the sample spans about 200,000 clones, 9.5% to 13% being singletons. On this clone: Its antigen is as yet unknown.

The receptor was isolated from a man aged 18 to 30 in good health. The chain couples TRBV20-1 to TRBJ2-1; a weak D match, TRBD1 (6 bases). The sequenced material came from central memory CD4+ T cells from blood. The CDR3 region has the DNA TGCAGTGCTAGGGGGGCCGAGCAGTTCTTC. Its protein product is CSARGAEQFF.